These 19 T cell receptor beta chains originate from one sample sequenced in a study of cytomegalovirus exposure and HLA in healthy donors. Both 60 Vbeta primers and 13 Jbeta primers went into the PCR. Sequencing used immunoSEQ multiplex PCR; TCRdb keeps in-frame clones, though not all of them. The sample has around 150,000 clones; nearly 80% are singletons. The specimen was PBMCs. The receptors derive from a male donor in good health and CMV-seronegative.

The rearrangement uses TRBV28 and TRBJ1-5; 7 nucleotides match TRBD1. The length of the CDR3 is 15 residues. The V and J ends lost 6 bases and 5 bases, in that order; junction bases with no gene match: 10. Looked up from germline, CDR1 is MDHEN and CDR2 is SYDVKM. CDR3 DNA: TGTGCCAGCAGCCCGACAGGGACTCGTCATCAGCCCCAGCATTTT. Encoded protein: CASSPTGTRHQPQHF.

This rearrangement joins TRBV27 to TRBJ2-5; TRBD2 is a possible D gene (5 bases). The germline V gene encodes CDR1 MNHEY and CDR2 SMNVEV (reference sequence). This CDR3 region has 13 residues. V dropped 8 bases and J dropped 1 base, with 11 bases sitting between them. DNA for the CDR3: TGTGCCAGCCGCCGCAGCGGCCAAGAGACCCAGTACTTC. Translated, it gives CASRRSGQETQYF.

The V gene is TRBV5-4, the J gene TRBJ1-4, with D unresolved. Looked up from germline, CDR1 is SGHNT and CDR2 is YYREEE (reference sequence). The CDR3 is made up of 13 amino acids. V dropped 4 bases and J dropped 8 bases, with 12 bases sitting between them. The CDR3: CASSRGSEEKLFF. The CDR3 coding sequence is TGTGCCAGCAGCCGTGGATCGGAGGAAAAACTGTTTTTT.

V gene TRBV4-2 combines with J gene TRBJ1-1; a weak D match, TRBD1 (6 bases). The CDR3 is 12 residues long. V lost 5 bases to trimming and J lost 8 bases, with 12 bases between them. The germline gives CDR1 LGHNA, CDR2 YNFKEQ. CDR3 in amino acids: CASSKRQEEAFF. The CDR3 DNA is TGTGCCAGCAGCAAGCGACAGGAAGAAGCTTTCTTT.

V usage is TRBV5-1 and J usage is TRBJ1-1, with 11 nucleotides matching TRBD1. CDR3 length: 14 amino acids. The J segment lost 5 bases and the V segment lost 6 bases, leaving 6 bases of the junction unmatched. In germline, CDR1 is SGHRS, CDR2 YFSETQ. CDR3 protein: CASTRDRGGTEAFF. Here the CDR3 DNA reads TGCGCCAGCACACGGGACAGGGGGGGGACTGAAGCTTTCTTT.

The rearrangement uses TRBV6-5 and TRBJ2-5; tentative D call: TRBD2 (7 bases). The CDR3 has 16 residues. Trimming removed 0 bases from V and 7 bases from J, with 18 bases in between. Germline assignment: CDR1 MNHEY and CDR2 SVGAGI. The DNA for the CDR3 is TGTGCCAGCAGTTACTCGCTCGCGGGGGCCACAGGGACCCAGTACTTC. It is translated as CASSYSLAGATGTQYF.

With regard to this clone: This CDR3 is also generated by other DNA sequences in the sample. The chain recombines TRBV6-5 with TRBJ2-7; 9 positions agree with TRBD1. The CDR3 runs 14 residues. Germline trimming cut 2 bases from V and 2 bases from J; bases unmatched to any gene: 1. CDR1 MNHEY and CDR2 SVGAGI come from the germline V gene. The CDR3 DNA reads TGTGCCAGCAGTTACGGGACAGGGACCTACGAGCAGTACTTC. As protein: CASSYGTGTYEQYF.

V gene TRBV7-9 combines with J gene TRBJ2-7; D unclear. CDR1 and CDR2 (germline): SEHNR, FQNEAQ (reference sequence). V lost 5 bases and J 3 bases, leaving 11 bases between the germline ends. The CDR3 spans 13 residues. The CDR3 loop is CASSRGSNYEQYF. CDR3 DNA sequence: TGTGCCAGCAGCCGAGGATCCAACTACGAGCAGTACTTC. Variable domain in full (rest from reference TRBV7-9 and TRBJ2-7): DTGVSQNPRHKITKRGQNVTFRCDPISEHNRLYWYRQTLGQGPEFLTYFQNEAQLEKSRLLSDRFSAERPKGSFSTLEIQRTEQGDSAMYLCASSRGSNYEQYFGPGTRLTVT.

The chain employs TRBV5-1 and TRBJ2-1; 9 bases align to TRBD2. CDR3 length equals 15 residues. Losses at the gene ends were 4 bases for V and 6 bases for J; bases not matched to a gene: 8. Germline CDR1 SGHRS, CDR2 YFSETQ. The CDR3 nucleotides are TGCGCCAGCAGCCCCGCGGGGGGGACGGTCAATGAGCAGTTCTTC. Its translation: CASSPAGGTVNEQFF.

This clone was detected once. The J gene is TRBJ2-1, the V gene TRBV11-3; 10 bases fit TRBD2. The trim removed 1 base at V and 3 bases at J, leaving 12 bases unmatched. CDR1 SGHNT and CDR2 YENEEA come from the germline V gene. The length of the CDR3 is 19 residues. The CDR3 coding sequence is TGTGCCAGCAGCTTAGGCGGCGCTAGCGGGAGTCGGCGCTACAATGAGCAGTTCTTC. Protein: CASSLGGASGSRRYNEQFF.

The V call is TRBV28, the J call TRBJ1-1, with 7 bases matching TRBD1. This CDR3 is built from 15 residues. With V trimmed by 6 bases and J by 1 base, 8 bases remained unmatched. CDR1 MDHEN and CDR2 SYDVKM come from the germline V gene. The CDR3 region is CASSRTGAPNTEAFF. CDR3 nucleotide sequence: TGTGCCAGCAGCCGTACAGGGGCCCCGAACACTGAAGCTTTCTTT.

The V call is TRBV10-3, the J call TRBJ2-5, with 8 nucleotides matching TRBD2. In germline, CDR1 is ENHRY, CDR2 SYGVKD. The V and J ends lost 4 bases and 3 bases, in that order; junction bases with no gene match: 7. The CDR3 is made up of 15 amino acids. The CDR3 spells CAISGGGLVKETQYF. Written as DNA, the CDR3 is TGTGCCATCAGTGGAGGGGGACTAGTCAAAGAGACCCAGTACTTC.

The rearrangement uses TRBV6-1 and TRBJ1-3; D gene unclear. The germline V and J ends were trimmed by 2 bases and 0 bases, with 14 bases remaining between them. The CDR3 is 17 amino acids. The germline V gene has CDR1 MNHNS and CDR2 SASEGT. The CDR3: CASSETAGGASGNTIYF. DNA of the CDR3: TGTGCCAGCAGTGAAACGGCGGGCGGCGCCTCTGGAAACACCATATATTTT.

The chain employs TRBV11-3 and TRBJ2-1; D perhaps matches TRBD2 (5 bases). CDR1 SGHNT and CDR2 YENEEA come from the germline V gene. The V gene lost 0 bases and the J gene lost 4 bases, with 10 bases spanning the gap. CDR3 length equals 15 residues. This chain's CDR3 is CASSLDGGRYNEQFF. Written as DNA, the CDR3 is TGTGCCAGCAGCTTAGACGGAGGCAGATACAATGAGCAGTTCTTC.

CDR3 loop: CASGTSGGSSYNEQFF. DNA of the CDR3: TGTGCCAGCGGGACTAGCGGGGGTAGCTCCTACAATGAGCAGTTCTTC. The rearrangement links TRBV7-2 to TRBJ2-1; 14 nucleotides line up with TRBD2. From germline, CDR1 is SGHTA and CDR2 FQGNSA. The CDR3 loop spans 16 amino acids. V dropped 8 bases and J dropped 0; count of bases not matched to a gene: 3.

The rearrangement uses TRBV6-6 and TRBJ1-1, with D possibly matching TRBD1 (5 bases). V gave up 6 bases and J gave up 4 bases, with 12 bases separating them. Germline V CDR1 and CDR2: MNHNY, SVGAGI (reference sequence). The CDR3 has 13 residues. CDR3 sequence: CASRGGGSTEAFF. CDR3 nucleotide sequence: TGTGCCAGCAGGGGGGGTGGAAGCACTGAAGCTTTCTTT.

V is TRBV7-2 and J is TRBJ1-6, with TRBD1 identical over 7 bases. V shed 5 bases and J 5 bases; nucleotides not matched to a gene: 9. CDR1 is SGHTA and CDR2 is FQGNSA in the germline V gene. The CDR3 loop spans 16 amino acids. The DNA for the CDR3 is TGTGCCAGCAGCATGCTCAGGGACAGACATAATTCACCCCTCCACTTT. Protein: CASSMLRDRHNSPLHF.

This clone was seen just once. A junction boundary mismatches the germline segment, possibly from a read error. The chain employs TRBV7-9 and TRBJ1-1, with 7 bases matching TRBD1. CDR3 length equals 16 residues. Germline V gives CDR1 SEHNR, CDR2 FQNEAQ (reference sequence). The CDR3 loop reads CSSSPLRGRGRTEAFF. In nucleotides, the CDR3 is TGTTCCAGCAGCCCCCTGAGGGGGCGAGGAAGGACTGAAGCTTTCTTT. Full variable domain (outside the CDR3, taken from reference TRBV7-9 and TRBJ1-1): DTGVSQNPRHKITKRGQNVTFRCDPISEHNRLYWYRQTLGQGPEFLTYFQNEAQLEKSRLLSDRFSAERPKGSFSTLEIQRTEQGDSAMYLCSSSPLRGRGRTEAFFGQGTRLTVV.

V is TRBV2 and J is TRBJ1-6, with a possible D match to TRBD1 (6 bases). The CDR3 sequence is 14 residues long. Trimming took 7 bases from V and 5 from J, leaving 12 bases between them. Germline-derived CDR1 and CDR2 are SNHLY and FYNNEI. For the CDR3, the DNA is TGTGCCAGCAATTTGCACAGGGATAATTCACCCCTCCACTTT. Encoded protein: CASNLHRDNSPLHF.